The T cell receptor (beta chain) described here comes from a study of cytomegalovirus exposure and HLA in healthy donors. PCR involved 60 Vbeta and 13 Jbeta primers. TCRdb's copy holds only in-frame clones and misses some; the assay was immunoSEQ multiplex PCR. This sample carries fewer than 100,000 clones, 75% to 85% of them seen once, and the ten largest clones take about 3.8%. V lost 0 bases, J lost 0 bases, and 8 bases lay in between. The germline CDR1 and CDR2 sequences are GTSNPN and SVGIG (reference sequence). This CDR3 region has 14 residues. Input material: PBMCs. V usage is TRBV30 and J usage is TRBJ1-1; D might be TRBD1 (5 bases). This sequence was found in a woman aged 40 to 50 in good health and CMV-seronegative. CDR3 in amino acids: CAWSVGHVNTEAFF. CDR3 DNA: TGTGCCTGGAGTGTAGGACATGTGAACACTGAAGCTTTCTTT.